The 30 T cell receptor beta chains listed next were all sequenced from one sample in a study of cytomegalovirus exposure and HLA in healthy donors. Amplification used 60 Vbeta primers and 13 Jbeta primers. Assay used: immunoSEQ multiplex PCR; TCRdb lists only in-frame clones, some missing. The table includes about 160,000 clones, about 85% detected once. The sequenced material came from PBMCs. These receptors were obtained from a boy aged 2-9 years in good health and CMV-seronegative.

As DNA, the CDR3 is TGTGCCAGCAGCACAAACGGGGGCTACACCTTC. This codes for CASSTNGGYTF. V usage is TRBV28 and J usage is TRBJ1-2; D ambiguous. This CDR3 is built from 11 residues. Trimming pared 6 bases from V and 8 bases from J, leaving 10 bases between. Germline CDR1 is MDHEN and CDR2 is SYDVKM.

Here the CDR3 reads CASSGGGVGDEQYV. The DNA for the CDR3 is TGTGCCAGCAGCGGAGGGGGGGTAGGCGACGAGCAGTACGTC. This chain uses TRBV11-2 with TRBJ2-7; D possibly corresponds to TRBD2 (7 bases). This CDR3 spans 14 amino acids. Between the trimmed V and J ends, which lost 5 bases and 5 bases, there was a span of 16 bases. The germline V gene has CDR1 SGHAT and CDR2 FQNNGV.

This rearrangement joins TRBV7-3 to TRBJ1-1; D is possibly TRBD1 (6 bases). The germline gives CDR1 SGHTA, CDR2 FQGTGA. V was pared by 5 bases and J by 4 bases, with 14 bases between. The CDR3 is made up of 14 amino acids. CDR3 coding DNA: TGTGCCAGCAGCAAAACAGGGTCCAGCACTGAAGCTTTCTTT. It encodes CASSKTGSSTEAFF.

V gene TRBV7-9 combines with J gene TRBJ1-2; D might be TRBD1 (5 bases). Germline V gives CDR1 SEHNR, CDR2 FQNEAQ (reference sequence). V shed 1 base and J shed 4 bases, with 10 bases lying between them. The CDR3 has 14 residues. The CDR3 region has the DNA TGTGCCAGCAGCTTAGTAGGGGAACCCTATGGCTACACCTTC. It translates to CASSLVGEPYGYTF.

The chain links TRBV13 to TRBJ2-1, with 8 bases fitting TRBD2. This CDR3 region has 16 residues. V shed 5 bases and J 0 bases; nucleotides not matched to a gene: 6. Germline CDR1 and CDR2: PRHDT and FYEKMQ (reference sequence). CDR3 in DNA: TGTGCCAGCAGCGCTAGCGGGTGGGGCTCCTACAATGAGCAGTTCTTC. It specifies CASSASGWGSYNEQFF.

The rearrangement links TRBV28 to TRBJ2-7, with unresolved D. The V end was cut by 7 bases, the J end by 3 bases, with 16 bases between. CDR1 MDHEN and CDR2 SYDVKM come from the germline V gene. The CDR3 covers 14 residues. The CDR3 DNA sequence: TGTGCCAGCACGACACACTCCGGATTCTACGAGCAGTACTTC. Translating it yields CASTTHSGFYEQYF.

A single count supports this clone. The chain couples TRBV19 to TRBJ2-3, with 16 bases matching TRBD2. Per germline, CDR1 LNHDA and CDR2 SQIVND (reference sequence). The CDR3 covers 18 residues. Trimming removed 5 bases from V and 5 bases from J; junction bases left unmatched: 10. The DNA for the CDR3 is TGTGCCAGTAGTGCCGGGACTAGCGGGGGGGCCTCCCGAGATACGCAGTATTTT. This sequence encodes CASSAGTSGGASRDTQYF. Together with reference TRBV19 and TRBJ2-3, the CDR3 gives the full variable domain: DGGITQSPKYLFRKEGQNVTLSCEQNLNHDAMYWYRQDPGQGLRLIYYSQIVNDFQKGDIAEGYSVSREKKESFPLTVTSAQKNPTAFYLCASSAGTSGGASRDTQYFGPGTRLTVL.

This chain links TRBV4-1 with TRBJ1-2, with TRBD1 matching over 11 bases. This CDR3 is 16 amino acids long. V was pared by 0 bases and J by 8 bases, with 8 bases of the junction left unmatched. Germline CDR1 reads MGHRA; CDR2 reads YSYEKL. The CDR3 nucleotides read TGCGCCAGCAGCCAAGAGCGCCGGGACAGGGGGTCCGGCTACACCTTC. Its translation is CASSQERRDRGSGYTF.

The CDR3 region has the DNA TGTGCCAGCAGCGCAGGACAGGGATATTCACCCCTCCACTTT. Translating gives CASSAGQGYSPLHF. The chain employs TRBV5-6 and TRBJ1-6; TRBD1 matches at 8 bases. The CDR3 runs to 14 residues. V lost 4 bases and J lost 8; bases outside the gene matches: 5. Looked up from germline, CDR1 is SGHDT and CDR2 is YYEEEE.

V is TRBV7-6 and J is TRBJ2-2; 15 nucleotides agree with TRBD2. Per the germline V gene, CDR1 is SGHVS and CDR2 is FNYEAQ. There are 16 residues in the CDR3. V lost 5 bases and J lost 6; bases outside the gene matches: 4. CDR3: CASSRTSGRASGELFF. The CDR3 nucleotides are TGTGCCAGCAGCCGGACTAGCGGGAGGGCCTCCGGGGAGCTGTTTTTT.

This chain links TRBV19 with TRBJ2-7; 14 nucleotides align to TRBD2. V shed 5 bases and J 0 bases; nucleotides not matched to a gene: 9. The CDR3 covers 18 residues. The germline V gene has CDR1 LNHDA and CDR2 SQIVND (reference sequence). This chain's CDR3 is CASSPRTSGRPSSYEQYF. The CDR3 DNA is TGTGCCAGTAGTCCCCGGACTAGCGGGAGGCCCAGCTCCTACGAGCAGTACTTC. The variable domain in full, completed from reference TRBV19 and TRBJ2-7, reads DGGITQSPKYLFRKEGQNVTLSCEQNLNHDAMYWYRQDPGQGLRLIYYSQIVNDFQKGDIAEGYSVSREKKESFPLTVTSAQKNPTAFYLCASSPRTSGRPSSYEQYFGPGTRLTVT.

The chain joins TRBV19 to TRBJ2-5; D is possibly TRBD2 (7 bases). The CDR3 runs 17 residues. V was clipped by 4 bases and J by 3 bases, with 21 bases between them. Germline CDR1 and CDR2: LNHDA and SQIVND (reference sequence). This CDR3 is CASSRRGLTRGEETQYF. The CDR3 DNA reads TGTGCCAGTAGTAGGCGGGGGCTGACGCGGGGAGAAGAGACCCAGTACTTC.

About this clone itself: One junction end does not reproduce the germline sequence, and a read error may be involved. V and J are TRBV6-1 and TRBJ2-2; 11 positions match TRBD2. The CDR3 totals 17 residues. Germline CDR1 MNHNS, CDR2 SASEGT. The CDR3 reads CAISEPGTSGYTGELFF. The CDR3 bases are TGTGCCATCAGTGAGCCCGGGACTAGCGGCTACACCGGGGAGCTGTTTTTT.

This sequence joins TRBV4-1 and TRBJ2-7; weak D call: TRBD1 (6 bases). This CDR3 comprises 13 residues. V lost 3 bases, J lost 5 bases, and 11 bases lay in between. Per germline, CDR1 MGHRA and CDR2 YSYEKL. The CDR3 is CASSQRGRNEQYF. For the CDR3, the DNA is TGCGCCAGCAGCCAGAGGGGGAGAAACGAGCAGTACTTC.

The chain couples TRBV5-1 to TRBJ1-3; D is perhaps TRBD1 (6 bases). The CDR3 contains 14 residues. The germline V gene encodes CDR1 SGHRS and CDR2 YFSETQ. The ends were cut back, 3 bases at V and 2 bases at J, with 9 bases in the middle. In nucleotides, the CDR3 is TGCGCCAGCAGCTCGGCAGGGGCTGGAAACACCATATATTTT. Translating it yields CASSSAGAGNTIYF.

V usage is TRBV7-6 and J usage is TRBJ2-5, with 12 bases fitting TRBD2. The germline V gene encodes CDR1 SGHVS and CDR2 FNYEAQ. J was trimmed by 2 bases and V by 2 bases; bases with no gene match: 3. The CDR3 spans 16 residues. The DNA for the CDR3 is TGTGCCAGCAGCTTAAATCTAGCGGGGGGGCAAGAGACCCAGTACTTC. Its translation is CASSLNLAGGQETQYF.

DNA for the CDR3: TGTGCCAGCAGTGCTAGCGGGCTCTATGAGCAGTTCTTC. This translates into CASSASGLYEQFF. The gene calls are TRBV25-1 and TRBJ2-1; 8 positions agree with TRBD2. This CDR3 contains 13 residues. The germline V gene encodes CDR1 MGHDK and CDR2 SYGVNS. The ends lost 4 bases at V and 8 bases at J; junction bases unmatched: 4.

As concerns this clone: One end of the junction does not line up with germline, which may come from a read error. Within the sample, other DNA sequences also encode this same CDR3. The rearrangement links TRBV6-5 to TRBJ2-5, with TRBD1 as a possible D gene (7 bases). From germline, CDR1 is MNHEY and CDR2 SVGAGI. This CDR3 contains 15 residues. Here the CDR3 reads CASSLSQTGRGTQYF. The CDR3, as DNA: TGCGCCAGCAGCCTCTCTCAGACAGGGCGGGGGACCCAGTACTTC.

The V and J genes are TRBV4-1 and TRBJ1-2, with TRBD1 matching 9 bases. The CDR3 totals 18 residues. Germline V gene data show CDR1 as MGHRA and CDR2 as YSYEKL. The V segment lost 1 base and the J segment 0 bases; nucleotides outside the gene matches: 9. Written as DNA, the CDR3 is TGCGCCAGCAGCCAAGTTCGAGGACAGGGGCTCACTAACTATGGCTACACCTTC. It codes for CASSQVRGQGLTNYGYTF.

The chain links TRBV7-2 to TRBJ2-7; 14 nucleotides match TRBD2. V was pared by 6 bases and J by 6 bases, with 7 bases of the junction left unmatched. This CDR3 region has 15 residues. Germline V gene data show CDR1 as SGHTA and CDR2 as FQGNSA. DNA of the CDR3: TGTGCCAGCAGTCCCGGGACTAGCGGGAGTCGCGAGCAGTACTTC. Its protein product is CASSPGTSGSREQYF.

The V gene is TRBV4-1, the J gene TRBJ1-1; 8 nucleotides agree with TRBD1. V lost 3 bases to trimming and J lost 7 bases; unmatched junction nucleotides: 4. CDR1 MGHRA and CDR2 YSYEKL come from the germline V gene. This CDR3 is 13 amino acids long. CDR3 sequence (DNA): TGCGCCAGCAGCCAGGAGACAGGGGATGAAGCTTTCTTT. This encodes CASSQETGDEAFF.

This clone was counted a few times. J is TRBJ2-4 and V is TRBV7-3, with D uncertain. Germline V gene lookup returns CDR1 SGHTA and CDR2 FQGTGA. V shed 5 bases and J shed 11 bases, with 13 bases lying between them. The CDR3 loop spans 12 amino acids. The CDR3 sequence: CASSPSPAVQYF. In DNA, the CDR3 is TGTGCCAGCAGCCCCTCCCCGGCGGTTCAGTACTTC.

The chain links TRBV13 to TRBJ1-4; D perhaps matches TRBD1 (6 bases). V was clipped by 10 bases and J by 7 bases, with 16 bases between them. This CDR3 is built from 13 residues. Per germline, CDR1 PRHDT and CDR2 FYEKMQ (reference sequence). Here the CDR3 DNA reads TGTGCCACGTCGACAGGTTTCGGTGAAAAACTGTTTTTT. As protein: CATSTGFGEKLFF.

CDR3 in amino acids: CASRRDRVGTEAFF. In nucleotides, the CDR3 is TGTGCCAGCAGGAGGGACAGGGTGGGCACTGAAGCTTTCTTT. The chain carries TRBV28 and TRBJ1-1; TRBD1 matches at 9 bases. The germline V gene encodes CDR1 MDHEN and CDR2 SYDVKM. The CDR3 covers 14 residues. J lost 4 bases, V lost 6 bases, and 6 bases had no gene match.

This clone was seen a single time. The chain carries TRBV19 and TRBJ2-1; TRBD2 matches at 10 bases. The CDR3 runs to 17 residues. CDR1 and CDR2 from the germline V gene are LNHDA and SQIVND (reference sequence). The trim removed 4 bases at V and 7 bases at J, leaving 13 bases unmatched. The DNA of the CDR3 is TGTGCCAGTAGTACCCCCCGCCGGCTAGCGGGGGTAAATGAGCAGTTCTTC. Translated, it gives CASSTPRRLAGVNEQFF.

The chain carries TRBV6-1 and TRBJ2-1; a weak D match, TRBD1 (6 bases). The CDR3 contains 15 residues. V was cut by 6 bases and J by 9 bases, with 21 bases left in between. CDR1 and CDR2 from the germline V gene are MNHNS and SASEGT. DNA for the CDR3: TGTGCCAGCAGGAGGGGGACACTTAAGGACGGTGAGCAGTTCTTC. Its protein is CASRRGTLKDGEQFF.

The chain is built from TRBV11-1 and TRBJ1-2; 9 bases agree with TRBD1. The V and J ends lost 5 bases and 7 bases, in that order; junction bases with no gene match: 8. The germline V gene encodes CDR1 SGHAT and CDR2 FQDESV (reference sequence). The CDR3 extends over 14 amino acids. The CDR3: CASSLGTGRSGYTF. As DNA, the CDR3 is TGTGCCAGCAGCCTCGGGACAGGGAGGAGTGGCTACACCTTC.

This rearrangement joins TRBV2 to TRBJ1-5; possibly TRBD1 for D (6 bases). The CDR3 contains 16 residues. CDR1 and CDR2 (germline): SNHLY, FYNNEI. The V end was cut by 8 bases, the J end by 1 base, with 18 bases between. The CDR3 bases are TGTGCCAGCCAAGGGGGGAGGGTTTTGAGCAATCAGCCCCAGCATTTT. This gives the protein CASQGGRVLSNQPQHF. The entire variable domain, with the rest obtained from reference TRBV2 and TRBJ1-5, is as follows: EPEVTQTPSHQVTQMGQEVILRCVPISNHLYFYWYRQILGQKVEFLVSFYNNEISEKSEIFDDQFSVERPDGSNFTLKIRSTKLEDSAMYFCASQGGRVLSNQPQHFGDGTRLSIL.

The CDR3 DNA reads as TGTGCCAGCAGCCGCTATGGAGGGGACCGCCGACGTTCGGTTTACAATGAGCAGTTCTTC. It encodes CASSRYGGDRRRSVYNEQFF. The rearrangement links TRBV14 to TRBJ2-1; D perhaps matches TRBD2 (6 bases). This CDR3 spans 20 amino acids. The V gene's germline CDR1 is SGHDN and CDR2 FVKESK. Trimming removed 4 bases at V and 4 bases at J, with 29 bases between.

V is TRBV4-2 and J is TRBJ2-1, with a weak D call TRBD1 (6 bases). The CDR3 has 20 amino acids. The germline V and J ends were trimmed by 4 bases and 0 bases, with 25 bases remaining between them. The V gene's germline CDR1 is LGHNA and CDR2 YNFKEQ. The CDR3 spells CASSRKTGTPLTFSYNEQFF. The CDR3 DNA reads TGTGCCAGCAGCCGAAAAACCGGGACACCTCTAACTTTCTCCTACAATGAGCAGTTCTTC.